This TCR beta chain was documented in a study of OX40 agonist ivuxolimab in advanced cancers. Assay used: immunoSEQ multiplex PCR; TCRdb lists only in-frame clones, some missing. The sample includes around 70,000 clones, roughly 80% seen only once; the top ten take approximately 11%. The CDR3 has 12 residues. Germline-derived CDR1 and CDR2 are SNHLY and FYNNEI. V was clipped by 8 bases and J by 3 bases; unmatched bases: 1. The specimen was CD4+ or CD8+ T cells sorted from blood, collected in a trial of the OX40 agonist ivuxolimab. The TCR comes from an adult with an advanced solid tumor such as melanoma, head and neck, liver or kidney cancer. J is TRBJ2-1 and V is TRBV2, with 7 bases aligning to TRBD1. CDR3 bases: TGTGCCAGCGACAGGGTCTACAATGAGCAGTTCTTC. Its protein is CASDRVYNEQFF. Complete variable domain (other parts from reference TRBV2 and TRBJ2-1): EPEVTQTPSHQVTQMGQEVILRCVPISNHLYFYWYRQILGQKVEFLVSFYNNEISEKSEIFDDQFSVERPDGSNFTLKIRSTKLEDSAMYFCASDRVYNEQFFGPGTRLTVL.